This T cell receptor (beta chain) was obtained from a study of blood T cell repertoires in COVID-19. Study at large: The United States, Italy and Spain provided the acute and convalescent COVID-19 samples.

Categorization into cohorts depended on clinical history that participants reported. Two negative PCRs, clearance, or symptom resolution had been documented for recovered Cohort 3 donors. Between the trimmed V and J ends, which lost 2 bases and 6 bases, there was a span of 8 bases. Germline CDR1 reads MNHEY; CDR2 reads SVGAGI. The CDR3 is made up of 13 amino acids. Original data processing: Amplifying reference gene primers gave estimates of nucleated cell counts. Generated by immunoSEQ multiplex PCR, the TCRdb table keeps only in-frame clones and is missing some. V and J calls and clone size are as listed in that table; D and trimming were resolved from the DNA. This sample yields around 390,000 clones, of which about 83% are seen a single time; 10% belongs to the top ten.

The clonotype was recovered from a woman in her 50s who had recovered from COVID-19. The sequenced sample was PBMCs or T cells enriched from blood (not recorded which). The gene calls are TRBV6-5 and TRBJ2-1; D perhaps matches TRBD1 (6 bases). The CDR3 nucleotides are TGTGCCAGCAGTTACGGACAGTTCAATGAGCAGTTCTTC. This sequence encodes CASSYGQFNEQFF.